The next 23 T cell receptor beta chains were all read from a single sample in a study of blood T cell repertoires in COVID-19. TCRdb's copy holds only in-frame clones and misses some; the assay was immunoSEQ multiplex PCR. The top ten clones hold over 9.5% of a sample with about 200,000 clones, approximately 81% of them seen once. Input material: peripheral blood. All receptors derive from a woman aged 80 or over with acute or convalescent COVID-19.

The chain links TRBV18 to TRBJ2-1; 12 nucleotides align to TRBD1. Germline V gene data show CDR1 as KGHSH and CDR2 as LQKENI. This CDR3 comprises 16 residues. Trimming cost V 1 base and J 6 bases; bases outside gene matches: 4. Here the CDR3 DNA reads TGTGCCAGCTCACCACGGGACAGGGGGCCTGGCAATGAGCAGTTCTTC. It encodes CASSPRDRGPGNEQFF.

The V call is TRBV19, the J call TRBJ1-2; the match to TRBD1 covers 8 bases. Germline assignment: CDR1 LNHDA and CDR2 SQIVND (reference sequence). V shed 4 bases, J shed 8 bases, and the junction held 12 bases outside the gene matches. The CDR3 is 15 residues long. The CDR3 nucleotides read TGTGCCAGTAGTACGACAGGGGCGAATCTAAGGGGCTACACCTTC. Translated, it gives CASSTTGANLRGYTF.

This clone was seen once. This sequence joins TRBV6-2 or TRBV6-3 and TRBJ1-2, with D possibly matching TRBD1 (5 bases). Germline CDR1 and CDR2: MNHEY and SVGEGT. The V end lost 2 bases, the J end lost 4 bases, and 17 bases lay between the germline ends. The CDR3 is 16 amino acids. The CDR3 DNA reads as TGTGCCAGCAGTTACGACGGCCAGGGCCCAATCTATGGCTACACCTTC. As protein: CASSYDGQGPIYGYTF.

V is TRBV11-2 and J is TRBJ1-2, with D unclear. V gave up 10 bases and J gave up 5 bases, with 14 bases separating them. The CDR3 has 12 amino acids. Per germline, CDR1 SGHAT and CDR2 FQNNGV. DNA for the CDR3: TGTGCCACAAGAGGGATTAGGTATGGCTACACCTTC. Its protein is CATRGIRYGYTF.

The chain couples TRBV19 to TRBJ1-5; the D is unclear. This CDR3 is built from 15 residues. Trimming stripped 6 bases from V and 5 bases from J, with 17 bases between. Germline V gene lookup returns CDR1 LNHDA and CDR2 SQIVND (reference sequence). The CDR3 loop is CASREISSLYQPQHF. In DNA, the CDR3 is TGTGCCAGTAGGGAGATTTCTTCTTTGTATCAGCCCCAGCATTTT.

V gene TRBV5-8 combines with J gene TRBJ2-1, with 9 positions matching TRBD1. The CDR3 sequence is 14 residues long. From germline, CDR1 is SGHTS and CDR2 YDEGEE. Trimming cost V 4 bases and J 2 bases; bases outside gene matches: 1. The CDR3 sequence is CASSRTGAYNEQFF. The CDR3 DNA sequence: TGTGCCAGCAGCCGGACAGGGGCCTACAATGAGCAGTTCTTC.

The V gene is TRBV24-1, the J gene TRBJ2-4; TRBD1 is a possible D gene (6 bases). The CDR3 loop spans 15 amino acids. Trimming pared 4 bases from V and 6 bases from J, leaving 15 bases between. Germline CDR1 is KGHDR and CDR2 is SFDVKD. The chain's CDR3 is CATSDTTGNRNIQYF. In nucleotides, the CDR3 is TGTGCCACCAGTGACACAACAGGGAACAGAAACATTCAGTACTTC.

The gene calls are TRBV5-8 and TRBJ1-6, with 7 bases that match TRBD1. Losses at the gene ends were 2 bases for V and 9 bases for J; bases not matched to a gene: 11. Germline CDR1 is SGHTS and CDR2 is YDEGEE. The CDR3 consists of 16 residues. This CDR3 is CASSLGGGDLVSPLHF. Here the CDR3 DNA reads TGTGCCAGCAGCTTAGGAGGGGGCGATTTGGTTTCACCCCTCCACTTT.

The chain employs TRBV13 and TRBJ1-2; 7 bases map to TRBD1. V lost 0 bases to trimming and J lost 2 bases; unmatched junction nucleotides: 0. Germline-derived CDR1 and CDR2 are PRHDT and FYEKMQ (reference sequence). CDR3 length equals 14 residues. This chain's CDR3 is CASSLGQGNYGYTF. The CDR3 nucleotides read TGTGCCAGCAGCTTAGGACAGGGGAACTATGGCTACACCTTC.

For this clone: The same CDR3 also results from other DNA sequences found in this sample. The genes are TRBV7-3 and TRBJ1-3; no clear D. Germline values: CDR1 SGHTA, CDR2 FQGTGA. Trimming took off 0 bases at V and 2 bases at J, with 5 bases between the two ends. The CDR3 sequence is 14 residues long. CDR3 in DNA: TGTGCCAGCAGCTTAACGGGAGCTGGAAACACCATATATTTT. Its translation: CASSLTGAGNTIYF.

This chain links TRBV18 with TRBJ2-1; the D gene is possibly TRBD2 (6 bases). V lost 6 bases, J lost 7 bases, and 16 bases lay in between. The CDR3 has 14 residues. Germline-derived CDR1 and CDR2 are KGHSH and LQKENI. The chain's CDR3 is CASSLGEARNEQFF. The DNA of the CDR3 is TGTGCCAGCTCTTTGGGGGAGGCGAGGAATGAGCAGTTCTTC.

The chain combines TRBV12-3 or TRBV12-4 with TRBJ1-5, with D maybe TRBD1 (5 bases). The V and J ends lost 3 bases and 5 bases respectively, with 8 bases between them. There are 13 residues in the CDR3. CDR3: CASSFQGYQPQHF. The CDR3 DNA sequence: TGTGCCAGCAGTTTTCAGGGTTATCAGCCCCAGCATTTT.

The chain employs TRBV27 and TRBJ1-2, with TRBD1 identical over 9 bases. From germline, CDR1 is MNHEY and CDR2 SMNVEV (reference sequence). V gave up 8 bases and J gave up 3 bases; unmatched junction bases: 4. The CDR3 length is 13 residues. The CDR3 nucleotides are TGTGCCAGCGGGACAGGGTATTACTATGGCTACACCTTC. This gives the protein CASGTGYYYGYTF.

The chain links TRBV5-1 to TRBJ1-5, with D hard to call. This CDR3 spans 12 amino acids. Trimming took off 1 base at V and 7 bases at J, with 6 bases between the two ends. CDR1 and CDR2 (germline): SGHRS, YFSETQ. CDR3 region: CASSLSGQPQHF. In DNA, the CDR3 is TGCGCCAGCAGCTTGTCAGGACAGCCCCAGCATTTT.

The rearrangement links TRBV27 to TRBJ2-5; TRBD1 is a possible D gene (6 bases). This CDR3 is built from 14 residues. Deletions cut 4 bases from V and 4 bases from J, with 13 bases between. Germline assignment: CDR1 MNHEY and CDR2 SMNVEV (reference sequence). The CDR3: CASSSPHRVETQYF. In nucleotides, the CDR3 is TGTGCCAGCAGTTCCCCCCACAGGGTAGAGACCCAGTACTTC.

V gene TRBV6-2 or TRBV6-3 combines with J gene TRBJ2-1; weak D call: TRBD2 (6 bases). Germline-derived CDR1 and CDR2 are MNHEY and SVGEGT. V dropped 2 bases and J dropped 9 bases, with 20 bases sitting between them. The CDR3 covers 16 residues. The CDR3 reads CASSYGLVAATGEQFF. CDR3 coding DNA: TGTGCCAGCAGTTACGGGCTGGTAGCGGCTACGGGTGAGCAGTTCTTC.

Written as DNA, the CDR3 is TGCGCCAGCAGCTGGCAGGGCAGGGCCCCTGAAGCTTTCTTT. As protein: CASSWQGRAPEAFF. The chain joins TRBV5-1 to TRBJ1-1; a weak D match, TRBD1 (5 bases). The CDR3 has 14 amino acids. CDR1 SGHRS and CDR2 YFSETQ come from the germline V gene. V was clipped by 3 bases and J by 6 bases, with 15 bases between them.

The chain carries TRBV19 and TRBJ1-5; 7 positions match TRBD1. Germline CDR1 reads LNHDA; CDR2 reads SQIVND (reference sequence). The CDR3 spans 15 residues. Unmatched junction bases numbered 9, after V lost 3 bases and J lost 7 bases. CDR3 loop: CASSITGAGTQPQHF. The CDR3 nucleotides are TGTGCCAGTAGTATCACAGGGGCCGGTACGCAGCCCCAGCATTTT. The full variable domain, completed using reference TRBV19 and TRBJ1-5, is DGGITQSPKYLFRKEGQNVTLSCEQNLNHDAMYWYRQDPGQGLRLIYYSQIVNDFQKGDIAEGYSVSREKKESFPLTVTSAQKNPTAFYLCASSITGAGTQPQHFGDGTRLSIL.

The CDR3: CASSPPVDRGSGNTIYF. Here the CDR3 DNA reads TGTGCCAGCTCACCACCGGTGGACAGGGGCTCTGGAAACACCATATATTTT. The rearrangement joins TRBV18 to TRBJ1-3, with 9 bases matching TRBD1. The CDR3 has 17 residues. Germline V gives CDR1 KGHSH, CDR2 LQKENI. Trimming took 0 bases from V and 0 from J; bases not matched to a gene: 3.

J is TRBJ2-2 and V is TRBV7-2, with TRBD2 matching over 14 bases. V dropped 5 bases and J dropped 6; count of bases not matched to a gene: 8. The CDR3 loop spans 17 amino acids. Germline CDR1 is SGHTA and CDR2 is FQGNSA. CDR3 coding DNA: TGTGCCAGCAGCCCCGGTGGACTAGCGGGGGGCTCCGGGGAGCTGTTTTTT. As protein: CASSPGGLAGGSGELFF.

The V and J genes are TRBV18 and TRBJ1-4; a possible D gene is TRBD1 (5 bases). The CDR3 has 13 residues. The ends were cut back, 1 base at V and 5 bases at J, with 5 bases in the middle. The germline gives CDR1 KGHSH, CDR2 LQKENI. This CDR3 reads CASSPRQNEKLFF. CDR3 coding DNA: TGTGCCAGCTCACCACGACAGAATGAAAAACTGTTTTTT.

In this sample, this clone turned up a few times. The genes are TRBV27 and TRBJ2-1; a possible D gene is TRBD2 (5 bases). The CDR3 length is 16 residues. V lost 6 bases and J 0 bases, leaving 15 bases between the germline ends. Germline loops: CDR1 MNHEY, CDR2 SMNVEV (reference sequence). The CDR3 coding sequence is TGTGCCAGCAGCTCGGAGGAGGTTCGCTCCTACAATGAGCAGTTCTTC. Amino acid sequence: CASSSEEVRSYNEQFF.

The gene calls are TRBV11-3 and TRBJ2-7; D may be TRBD1 (6 bases). Germline V gene sequence: CDR1 SGHNT, CDR2 YENEEA. The CDR3 is 15 amino acids. V shed 3 bases and J shed 0 bases, with 12 bases lying between them. The CDR3 DNA sequence: TGTGCCAGCAGCTTGACAGGTGGGAGCTCCTACGAGCAGTACTTC. Encoded protein: CASSLTGGSSYEQYF. The variable domain in full, completed from reference TRBV11-3 and TRBJ2-7, reads EAGVVQSPRYKIIEKKQPVAFWCNPISGHNTLYWYLQNLGQGPELLIRYENEEAVDDSQLPKDRFSAERLKGVDSTLKIQPAELGDSAVYLCASSLTGGSSYEQYFGPGTRLTVT.